Described below is a single T cell receptor beta chain sequence and its context. Repertoires were generated with immunoSEQ multiplex PCR, while TCRdb's copy carries only in-frame clones and drops some. The data show 130,000 to 150,000 clones, nearly 90% seen once. The data derive from a study of T cell responses to AZD1222 COVID-19 vaccine. Germline V gene lookup returns CDR1 KGHSH and CDR2 LQKENI. The V end was cut by 3 bases, the J end by 8 bases, with 16 bases between. CDR3 size: 14 residues. The V and J genes are TRBV18 and TRBJ1-2; D call uncertain. The source was peripheral blood, collected 28 days after the second dose of the MenACWY control vaccine. This receptor was obtained from an adult who received the MenACWY meningococcal vaccine as a control. Written as DNA, the CDR3 is TGTGCCAGCTCACCTCAGGAGGGCAGTCGCGGCTACACCTTC. Encoded protein: CASSPQEGSRGYTF. The complete variable domain, with remaining parts taken from reference TRBV18 and TRBJ1-2, reads NAGVMQNPRHLVRRRGQEARLRCSPMKGHSHVYWYRQLPEEGLKFMVYLQKENIIDESGMPKERFSAEFPKEGPSILRIQQVVRGDSAAYFCASSPQEGSRGYTFGSGTRLTVV.